These 5 T cell receptor beta chains came from one sample sequenced in a study of shared clonotypes between healthy human individuals. Clones were sequenced by immunoSEQ multiplex PCR, and TCRdb holds only the in-frame ones, with some missing. The repertoire has some 2,000,000 clones, approximately 95% of them found once; the top ten carry 0.9% to 1.4%. CD45RO-negative cells were positively selected for CCR7, leaving out terminally differentiated effector memory CD45RA+ cells. Source material: naive CD8+ T cells sorted from blood. These receptors all stem from a man younger than 35 in good health.

The chain's CDR3 is CASSSDLGGNTIYF. The CDR3 nucleotides read TGTGCCAGCAGCTCGGACCTTGGGGGAAACACCATATATTTT. This chain joins TRBV5-4 and TRBJ1-3; D ambiguous. The V gene's germline CDR1 is SGHNT and CDR2 YYREEE (reference sequence). The CDR3 is 14 amino acids. V was shortened by 3 bases and J by 4 bases, with 11 bases between the two germline ends.

This clone has only one observation. J is TRBJ2-3 and V is TRBV19; D is perhaps TRBD1 or TRBD2 (5 bases each). Germline V gives CDR1 LNHDA, CDR2 SQIVND (reference sequence). The V end was cut by 5 bases, the J end by 3 bases, with 15 bases between. The CDR3 consists of 15 residues. CDR3 amino acids: CASSRYGGRTDTQYF. CDR3 nucleotide sequence: TGTGCCAGTAGTCGGTATGGGGGTAGGACAGATACGCAGTATTTT.

Notes on this clone: Other DNA sequences in this specimen translate into the identical CDR3. This chain connects TRBV19 to TRBJ2-7; TRBD1 might be the D (5 bases). There are 12 residues in the CDR3. Germline V gives CDR1 LNHDA, CDR2 SQIVND (reference sequence). V gave up 5 bases and J gave up 5 bases, with 10 bases separating them. CDR3 bases: TGTGCCAGTAGTCCCGACAGTGACGAGCAGTACTTC. Translated, it gives CASSPDSDEQYF. Full variable domain (remainder filled in from reference TRBV19 and TRBJ2-7): DGGITQSPKYLFRKEGQNVTLSCEQNLNHDAMYWYRQDPGQGLRLIYYSQIVNDFQKGDIAEGYSVSREKKESFPLTVTSAQKNPTAFYLCASSPDSDEQYFGPGTRLTVT.

The chain recombines TRBV7-5 with TRBJ2-6; the DNA was not compared with TRBD1, the D call given in the table. TRBV7-5 is classified as a pseudogene. There are 18 residues in the CDR3. The CDR3 DNA reads as TGTGCCAGAAGCGGGACGACAGGGAGCAGCTCTGGGGCCAACGTCCTGACTTTC. Its translation is CARSGTTGSSSGANVLTF.

The chain links TRBV6-5 to TRBJ2-3, with 11 bases lining up with TRBD2. V was pared by 5 bases and J by 6 bases, with 7 bases of the junction left unmatched. The germline CDR1 and CDR2 sequences are MNHEY and SVGAGI. The CDR3 spans 15 residues. CDR3 DNA: TGTGCCAGCAGTCCTCACCTAGCGGGAGGCGATACGCAGTATTTT. It codes for CASSPHLAGGDTQYF.